This TCR beta chain was sequenced in a study of cytomegalovirus exposure and HLA in healthy donors. About the study: Ancestry clustering placed around 81% of 350 to 500 genotyped donors in the Caucasian-associated cluster.

This clone has only one observation. Antigen unknown. The V end was cut by 6 bases, the J end by 1 base, with 12 bases between. This CDR3 is 14 amino acids long. Germline loops: CDR1 MNHNY, CDR2 SVGAGI (reference sequence). Use of 60 Vbeta and 13 Jbeta primers characterized the PCR. Some clones are missing from TCRdb's copy, which holds only in-frame ones; the method was immunoSEQ multiplex PCR. The table has tens of thousands of clones, nearly 80% seen once. Study results and limitations: Further analysis, carried out later, found HLA-associated TCR beta chains more clonally expanded than equally common other chains. Excluded: some indistinguishable V segments such as TRBV6-2 and TRBV6-3.

V and J are TRBV6-6 and TRBJ1-1; D uncertain. The specimen was PBMCs. This TCR was recovered from a woman in her thirties or forties in good health and CMV-seronegative. CDR3 protein: CASSQRASNTEAFF. As DNA, the CDR3 is TGTGCCAGCAGCCAGAGGGCCTCGAACACTGAAGCTTTCTTT.